These 16 T cell receptor beta chains came from one sample sequenced in a study of T cells after yellow fever vaccination. TCRdb used MiXCR to reprocess the 5' RACE reads, holding one entry per CDR3 protein. The sample lists roughly 100,000 distinct CDR3 sequences, approximately 9% occurring once. The sample in question was CD8+ T cells not binding an NS4B(214-222) dextramer, sorted from PBMCs, obtained roughly 15 days after the first yellow fever vaccination. Every receptor here comes from a man aged 18 to 29 who received the YFV17D yellow fever vaccine.

The chain carries TRBV7-6 and TRBJ1-2; TRBD1 matches at 9 bases. This CDR3 contains 15 residues. V was pared by 1 base and J by 8 bases, with 8 bases of the junction left unmatched. Germline V lookup: CDR1 SGHVS, CDR2 FNYEAQ. The DNA for the CDR3 is TGTGCCAGCAGCTTAGGCGGGACAGGGCAGGGGGGCTACACCTTC. Its protein is CASSLGGTGQGGYTF.

The chain links TRBV10-3 to TRBJ2-3, with 10 bases matching TRBD2. Per the germline V gene, CDR1 is ENHRY and CDR2 is SYGVKD. V lost 0 bases to trimming and J lost 7 bases; unmatched junction nucleotides: 7. The CDR3 runs 16 residues. CDR3 residues: CAISESDSGGKNTQYF. The CDR3 region has the DNA TGTGCCATCAGTGAGTCGGATAGCGGGGGGAAAAATACGCAGTATTTT.

This clonotype was seen ten or more times. The chain employs TRBV6-1 and TRBJ1-3, with D perhaps matching TRBD1 (6 bases). CDR3 length: 14 amino acids. The V end lost 1 base, the J end lost 6 bases, and 10 bases lay between the germline ends. CDR1 is MNHNS, CDR2 SASEGT, per germline. This CDR3 is CASSEEEGVNTIYF. The CDR3 bases are TGTGCCAGCAGTGAAGAGGAGGGGGTAAACACCATATATTTT.

This clonotype was recorded many times. CDR3 nucleotide sequence: TGTGCCAGCAGTCCCGACCGAAGTGGGAAGGGGGAGGTC. Its protein product is CASSPDRSGKGEV. V usage is TRBV6-6 and J usage is TRBJ2-7; possibly TRBD1 for D (6 bases). Per germline, CDR1 MNHNY and CDR2 SVGAGI (reference sequence). The CDR3 length is 13 residues.

The genes are TRBV11-2 and TRBJ1-6; a possible D gene is TRBD1 (6 bases). V shed 0 bases and J shed 0 bases, with 18 bases lying between them. The CDR3 consists of 20 residues. Germline values: CDR1 SGHAT, CDR2 FQNNGV. In DNA form, the CDR3 reads TGTGCCAGCAGCTTAGATTGGGCGACAGGTTCTAGCTCCTATAATTCACCCCTCCACTTT. Translated, it gives CASSLDWATGSSSYNSPLHF.

V gene TRBV4-1 combines with J gene TRBJ1-4; no clear D gene. Germline V CDR1 and CDR2: MGHRA, YSYEKL. The CDR3 sequence is 14 residues long. V lost 1 base and J lost 4, with 7 bases in between. CDR3 region: CASSQGVFNEKLFF. CDR3 nucleotide sequence: TGCGCCAGCAGCCAAGGGGTGTTTAATGAAAAACTGTTTTTT.

The table lists this clonotype with many counts. The chain uses TRBV12-3 or TRBV12-4 and TRBJ1-5; D is ambiguous. The CDR3 contains 12 residues. The V end was cut by 7 bases, the J end by 4 bases, with 8 bases between. The DNA of the CDR3 is TGTGCCAGCAACGAGGGAAATCAGCCCCAGCATTTT. Amino acids: CASNEGNQPQHF.

This clonotype was observed a few times. The V and J genes are TRBV4-3 and TRBJ1-4; D gene unclear. The V and J ends lost 1 base and 0 bases respectively, with 6 bases between them. CDR3 length: 15 amino acids. Germline values: CDR1 LGHNA, CDR2 YSLEER. This chain's CDR3 is CASSQVPATNEKLFF. The CDR3 bases are TGCGCCAGCAGCCAAGTCCCTGCAACTAATGAAAAACTGTTTTTT.

The J gene is TRBJ2-1, the V gene TRBV20-1; D may be TRBD2 (7 bases). This CDR3 has 14 amino acids. Germline values: CDR1 DFQATT, CDR2 SNEGSKA (reference sequence). V gave up 1 base and J gave up 9 bases, with 16 bases separating them. CDR3 in amino acids: CSARGGGGRSEQFF. CDR3 nucleotides: TGCAGTGCTAGAGGGGGAGGGGGGCGAAGTGAGCAGTTCTTC.

This clonotype was detected a few times. The gene calls are TRBV5-1 and TRBJ1-2, with 9 bases matching TRBD1. Looked up from germline, CDR1 is SGHRS and CDR2 is YFSETQ. The V gene end was trimmed by 4 bases and the J gene end by 0 bases; junction bases not matched to a gene: 4. The CDR3 runs 15 residues. The CDR3 spells CASSGGTGTNYGYTF. The CDR3 bases are TGCGCCAGCAGCGGGGGGACAGGGACTAACTATGGCTACACCTTC.

This chain links TRBV6-1 with TRBJ2-5; TRBD1 or TRBD2 may be the D gene (5 bases each). The V and J ends lost 7 bases and 10 bases respectively, with 19 bases between them. CDR1 and CDR2 (germline): MNHNS, SASEGT. The CDR3 runs to 13 residues. The CDR3 DNA reads as TGTGCCAGCACCCTTCCGGGACCACGGATCCAGTACTTC. Translated: CASTLPGPRIQYF.

Only a few counts were recorded for this clonotype. Written as DNA, the CDR3 is TGCAGGGGATCTCGGGGCGGCGAGCAGTACTTC. It is translated as CRGSRGGEQYF. The chain employs TRBV20-1 and TRBJ2-7; the D call may be TRBD1 or TRBD2 (5 bases each). CDR3 length: 11 residues. From germline, CDR1 is DFQATT and CDR2 SNEGSKA (reference sequence).

The J gene is TRBJ2-1, the V gene TRBV6-5; D gene ambiguous. CDR1 MNHEY and CDR2 SVGAGI come from the germline V gene. V lost 0 bases to trimming and J lost 6 bases, with 15 bases between them. The CDR3 has 16 residues. In DNA form, the CDR3 reads TGTGCCAGCAGTTACTCGACATTGACTCAGGCCAATGAGCAGTTCTTC. Protein product: CASSYSTLTQANEQFF.

The CDR3 protein is CASSRGAGNTGELFF. For the CDR3, the DNA is TGCGCCAGCAGCCGGGGGGCAGGGAACACCGGGGAGCTGTTTTTT. The chain uses TRBV4-1 and TRBJ2-2, with D perhaps given as TRBD1 or TRBD2 (6 bases each). The CDR3 has 15 residues. The germline CDR1 and CDR2 sequences are MGHRA and YSYEKL. V lost 4 bases, J lost 1 base, and 10 bases lay in between.

This clonotype has a handful of counts. This chain links TRBV6-1 with TRBJ2-4; TRBD1 aligns across 7 bases. The germline CDR1 and CDR2 sequences are MNHNS and SASEGT. With V trimmed by 6 bases and J by 3 bases, 8 bases remained unmatched. The CDR3 is made up of 15 amino acids. CDR3 region: CASSRDSHYKNIQYF. DNA of the CDR3: TGTGCCAGCAGCCGGGACAGCCATTACAAAAACATTCAGTACTTC.

This chain joins TRBV6-1 and TRBJ1-5; D unclear. This CDR3 is 16 amino acids long. The V gene lost 4 bases and the J gene lost 1 base, with 14 bases spanning the gap. Germline assignment: CDR1 MNHNS and CDR2 SASEGT. In nucleotides, the CDR3 is TGTGCCAGCAGTGCGAGCCGGGTGACGAGCAATCAGCCCCAGCATTTT. This gives the protein CASSASRVTSNQPQHF.